One and the same sample provided the 8 T cell receptor beta chains below, sequenced in a study of CD8 T cells in ankylosing spondylitis. For these TCRs, the target antigens are not known. Using its own MiXCR run on the 5' RACE reads, TCRdb lists one record per CDR3 protein. Of 350,000 to 550,000 distinct CDR3 sequences listed, approximately 26% are singletons. General study points: A motif in TCR beta, a set of about eight highly homologous variants, appeared characteristic of ankylosing spondylitis blood.

The material sequenced was blood, either unsorted or a sorted T cell fraction (not recorded which). The receptors shown here come from a male donor with ankylosing spondylitis.

This sequence joins TRBV7-2 and TRBJ2-3; 7 bases match TRBD1. This CDR3 has 14 residues. Germline loops: CDR1 SGHTA, CDR2 FQGNSA. With V trimmed by 5 bases and J by 4 bases, 6 bases remained unmatched. The CDR3 protein is CASSPTGYADTQYF. Here the CDR3 DNA reads TGTGCCAGCAGCCCGACAGGGTACGCAGATACGCAGTATTTT.

This clonotype has just a few counts. The chain recombines TRBV4-1 with TRBJ2-2; 9 bases map to TRBD2. Germline assignment: CDR1 MGHRA and CDR2 YSYEKL. CDR3 length equals 19 residues. V gave up 5 bases and J gave up 6 bases; unmatched junction bases: 19. Here the CDR3 reads CASSSRLAANLKASGELFF. CDR3 bases: TGCGCCAGCAGCTCCCGACTAGCGGCCAACCTTAAAGCTTCCGGGGAGCTGTTTTTT.

V gene TRBV7-2 combines with J gene TRBJ2-7; 9 positions agree with TRBD2. Germline values: CDR1 SGHTA, CDR2 FQGNSA. The CDR3 totals 15 residues. Unmatched junction bases numbered 5, after V lost 3 bases and J lost 2 bases. CDR3 in DNA: TGTGCCAGCAGCTTCTCTAGCGGGATAACCTACGAGCAGTACTTC. This translates into CASSFSSGITYEQYF.

V and J are TRBV10-3 and TRBJ1-1; 8 bases are a match to TRBD1. Germline-derived CDR1 and CDR2 are ENHRY and SYGVKD. V lost 0 bases and J lost 4; bases outside the gene matches: 1. This CDR3 spans 14 amino acids. The CDR3 DNA is TGTGCCATCAGTGAGTCCACAGGGGGCACTGAAGCTTTCTTT. Translated: CAISESTGGTEAFF.

The CDR3 loop reads CSAGSGDNQQETQYF. The CDR3, as DNA: TGCAGTGCTGGAAGCGGGGACAACCAACAAGAGACCCAGTACTTC. The chain is built from TRBV20-1 and TRBJ2-5, with a weak D call TRBD2 (7 bases). From germline, CDR1 is DFQATT and CDR2 SNEGSKA (reference sequence). The CDR3 sequence is 15 residues long. V lost 5 bases and J 2 bases, leaving 18 bases between the germline ends.

This clonotype was seen only a few times. The CDR3 spells CSVPGGTGRYEQYF. CDR3 nucleotide sequence: TGCAGCGTTCCTGGCGGGACAGGGCGCTACGAGCAGTACTTC. The chain couples TRBV29-1 to TRBJ2-7; 9 nucleotides match TRBD1. Trimming removed 5 bases from V and 3 bases from J; junction bases left unmatched: 8. This CDR3 has 14 residues. The germline V gene encodes CDR1 SQVTM and CDR2 ANQGSEA.

The chain recombines TRBV4-2 with TRBJ2-7; D may be TRBD1 or TRBD2 (5 bases each). V was cut by 0 bases and J by 8 bases, with 11 bases left in between. Looked up from germline, CDR1 is LGHNA and CDR2 is YNFKEQ. The CDR3 runs to 13 residues. The CDR3 loop reads CASSQEGTSKQYF. The CDR3 nucleotides read TGTGCCAGCAGCCAAGAGGGGACCTCGAAGCAGTACTTC.

The rearrangement uses TRBV29-1 and TRBJ2-3, with D perhaps matching TRBD1 or TRBD2 (5 bases each). Germline CDR1 and CDR2: SQVTM and ANQGSEA. V was trimmed by 6 bases and J by 3 bases, leaving 22 bases between them. There are 16 residues in the CDR3. The CDR3 DNA reads as TGCAGCGTCCCTGGATGGGGGAACAGTAAGACAGATACGCAGTATTTT. This sequence encodes CSVPGWGNSKTDTQYF.